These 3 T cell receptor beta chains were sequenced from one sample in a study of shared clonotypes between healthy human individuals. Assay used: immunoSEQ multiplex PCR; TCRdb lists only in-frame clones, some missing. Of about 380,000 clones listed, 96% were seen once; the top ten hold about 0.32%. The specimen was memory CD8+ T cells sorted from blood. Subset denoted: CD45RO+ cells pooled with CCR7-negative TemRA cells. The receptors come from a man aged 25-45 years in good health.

This CDR3 reads CASSVEGLAGEQYF. CDR3 nucleotide sequence: TGTGCCAGCAGCGTAGAGGGTCTAGCGGGGGAGCAGTACTTC. The chain uses TRBV9 and TRBJ2-7, with 9 bases that match TRBD2. Germline V CDR1 and CDR2: SGDLS, YYNGEE. V lost 0 bases and J lost 7; bases outside the gene matches: 5. The CDR3 has 14 amino acids.

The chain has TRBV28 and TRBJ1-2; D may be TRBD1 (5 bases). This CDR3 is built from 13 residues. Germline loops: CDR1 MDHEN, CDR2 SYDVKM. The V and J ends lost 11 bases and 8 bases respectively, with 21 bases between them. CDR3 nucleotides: TGTGCCTTAGAAGGGGCAGGACCGAGCGGCTACACCTTC. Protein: CALEGAGPSGYTF.

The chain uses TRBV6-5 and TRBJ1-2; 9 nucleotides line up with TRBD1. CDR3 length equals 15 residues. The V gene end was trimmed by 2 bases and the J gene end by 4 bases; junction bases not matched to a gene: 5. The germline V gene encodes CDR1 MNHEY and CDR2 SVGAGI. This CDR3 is CASSYEPGQGYGYTF. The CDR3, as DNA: TGTGCCAGCAGTTACGAACCGGGACAGGGCTATGGCTACACCTTC.